The TCR beta chain under discussion was sequenced for a study of blood T cell repertoires in COVID-19. TCRdb's copy holds only in-frame clones and misses some; the assay was immunoSEQ multiplex PCR. The table records roughly 70,000 clones, about nine tenths of them present only once. This CDR3 contains 15 residues. Germline CDR1 and CDR2: SGHAT and FQNNGV. Germline trimming cut 4 bases from V and 7 bases from J; bases unmatched to any gene: 7. The TCR was taken from a man in his 60s with acute or convalescent COVID-19. Material: peripheral blood. V usage is TRBV11-2 and J usage is TRBJ2-1; the match to TRBD2 covers 10 bases. CDR3 nucleotide sequence: TGTGCCAGCAGCTATTTAGCGGGGGGCGGAAATGAGCAGTTCTTC. This codes for CASSYLAGGGNEQFF.